This T cell receptor (beta chain) was identified during a study of blood T cell repertoires in COVID-19. Turning to the study itself: Sites in the United States, Italy and Spain provided acute and convalescent COVID-19 samples. T cells, B-cell-depleted T cells, or PBMCs provided the cDNA or gDNA that served as material.

Source study methods: Estimated nucleated cell counts came from reference gene primer amplification. TCRdb's table, derived via immunoSEQ multiplex PCR, lists solely in-frame clones and lacks some. The DNA gave D and trimming, while V, J and clone size come from that table. The sample lists about 230,000 clones; under 90% were seen once. Seattle-derived patients entered the study during active infection and were followed longitudinally. Germline-derived CDR1 and CDR2 are SGHRS and YFSETQ. This CDR3 is 15 amino acids long. V lost 9 bases and J 0 bases, leaving 17 bases between the germline ends. The TCR comes from a man aged 45-65 years with COVID-19, enrolled during active disease. The rearrangement joins TRBV5-1 to TRBJ2-3; possible D gene TRBD2, 5 bases. Specimen: peripheral blood. The CDR3 DNA reads TGCGCCACCCCTCGAGGAGGACCGAGCACAGATACGCAGTATTTT. Protein sequence: CATPRGGPSTDTQYF.